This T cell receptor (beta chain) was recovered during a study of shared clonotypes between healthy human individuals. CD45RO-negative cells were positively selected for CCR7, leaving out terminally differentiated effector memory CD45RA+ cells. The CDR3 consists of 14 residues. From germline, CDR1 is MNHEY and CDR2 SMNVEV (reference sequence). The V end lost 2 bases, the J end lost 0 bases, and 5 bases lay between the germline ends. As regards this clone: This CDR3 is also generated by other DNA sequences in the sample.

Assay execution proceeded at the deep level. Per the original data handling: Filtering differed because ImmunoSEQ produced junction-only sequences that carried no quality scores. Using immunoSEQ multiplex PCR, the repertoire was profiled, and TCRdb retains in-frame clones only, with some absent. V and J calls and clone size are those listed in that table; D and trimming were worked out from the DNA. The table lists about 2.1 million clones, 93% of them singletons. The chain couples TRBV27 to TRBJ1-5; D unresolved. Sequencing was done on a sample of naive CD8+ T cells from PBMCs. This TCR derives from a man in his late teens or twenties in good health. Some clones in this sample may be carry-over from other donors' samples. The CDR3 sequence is CASSLAVSNQPQHF. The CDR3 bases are TGTGCCAGCAGTTTAGCAGTTAGCAATCAGCCCCAGCATTTT.